The 14 T cell receptor beta chains in this list originate from one sample, sequenced in a study of cytomegalovirus exposure and HLA in healthy donors. PCR involved 60 Vbeta and 13 Jbeta primers. Sequenced by immunoSEQ multiplex PCR; TCRdb stores in-frame clones only, minus some. The data show about 160,000 clones, with 70% to 90% seen just once and approximately 2.1% held by the top ten. Sequencing was carried out using PBMCs. The receptors were gathered from a woman under 30 in good health and CMV-seronegative.

The rearrangement joins TRBV11-1 to TRBJ2-7; 8 bases line up with TRBD2. With 5 bases clipped from V and 9 bases from J, the junction kept 12 bases outside the gene matches. The germline CDR1 and CDR2 sequences are SGHAT and FQDESV (reference sequence). This CDR3 contains 14 residues. CDR3 DNA sequence: TGTGCCAGCAGCCTCGGGGGGGTCCCGGAAGGGCAGTACTTC. Protein: CASSLGGVPEGQYF. Together with reference TRBV11-1 and TRBJ2-7, the CDR3 gives the full variable domain: EAEVAQSPRYKITEKSQAVAFWCDPISGHATLYWYRQILGQGPELLVQFQDESVVDDSQLPKDRFSAERLKGVDSTLKIQPAELGDSAMYLCASSLGGVPEGQYFGPGTRLTVT.

CDR3 coding DNA: TGTGCCAGCAGTTCCTCGGGTACTGAAGCTTTCTTT. Protein sequence: CASSSSGTEAFF. This chain connects TRBV11-3 to TRBJ1-1; D is unresolved. The V end lost 6 bases, the J end lost 5 bases, and 10 bases lay between the germline ends. The germline V gene encodes CDR1 SGHNT and CDR2 YENEEA. This CDR3 comprises 12 residues.

This clone was found a few times. This rearrangement joins TRBV9 to TRBJ1-1; no reliable D call. CDR1 SGDLS and CDR2 YYNGEE come from the germline V gene. The CDR3 length is 13 residues. V was cut by 0 bases and J by 8 bases, with 11 bases left in between. The CDR3 DNA reads TGTGCCAGCAGCGTAGGAGGAGCAACCGAAGCTTTCTTT. Translating it yields CASSVGGATEAFF.

The gene calls are TRBV18 and TRBJ2-7, with D unclear. CDR3 length: 8 amino acids. CDR1 KGHSH and CDR2 LQKENI come from the germline V gene. The CDR3 is CASSPHSV. CDR3 nucleotides: TGTGCCAGCTCACCCCACTCGGTC.

The rearrangement links TRBV19 to TRBJ2-2; TRBD1 might be the D (7 bases). CDR3 length: 15 amino acids. CDR1 is LNHDA and CDR2 is SQIVND in the germline V gene (reference sequence). Trimming took 5 bases from V and 7 from J, leaving 17 bases between them. DNA for the CDR3: TGTGCCAGTAGTCTAACCAGGGGGGTTGACGGGGAGCTGTTTTTT. It is translated as CASSLTRGVDGELFF.

V is TRBV6-6 and J is TRBJ2-7; 7 nucleotides agree with TRBD1. The J segment lost 2 bases and the V segment lost 3 bases, leaving 10 bases of the junction unmatched. CDR3 size: 16 residues. The V gene's germline CDR1 is MNHNY and CDR2 SVGAGI (reference sequence). CDR3 amino acids: CASSYSGTAVPYEQYF. The CDR3, as DNA: TGTGCCAGCAGTTATTCCGGGACAGCCGTCCCCTACGAGCAGTACTTC.

The chain is built from TRBV15 and TRBJ1-6, with D possibly matching TRBD1 (6 bases). Trimming shortened V by 0 bases and J by 8 bases, and 17 bases separated the two germline ends. CDR1 and CDR2 from the germline V gene are LNHNV and YYDKDF (reference sequence). The CDR3 spans 17 residues. The CDR3 DNA is TGTGCCACCAGCAGAGATGAGGGACACCGAGCTCATTCACCCCTCCACTTT. Residues: CATSRDEGHRAHSPLHF.

CDR3 coding DNA: TGTGCCAGCAGCGCGCCGGGACTAGCGGGAACTGAGCAGTTCTTC. Its translation is CASSAPGLAGTEQFF. The chain is built from TRBV5-4 and TRBJ2-1; 13 bases map to TRBD2. Trimming at V came to 4 bases and at J to 9 bases, leaving 7 bases not matched to a gene. The CDR3 covers 15 residues. Germline V gene sequence: CDR1 SGHNT, CDR2 YYREEE (reference sequence).

The chain carries TRBV6-5 and TRBJ1-2, with 7 bases fitting TRBD1. The trim removed 0 bases at V and 6 bases at J, leaving 7 bases unmatched. The CDR3 extends over 15 amino acids. Germline-derived CDR1 and CDR2 are MNHEY and SVGAGI. DNA for the CDR3: TGTGCCAGCAGTTACTCTTTTTCAGGGGGTGATGGCTACACCTTC. Amino acids: CASSYSFSGGDGYTF.

The CDR3 coding sequence is TGTGCCTCGTGGGCGGGAGAATACAATGAGCAGTTCTTC. It yields the protein CASWAGEYNEQFF. The rearrangement links TRBV5-4 to TRBJ2-1, with 7 bases identical to TRBD2. This CDR3 spans 13 amino acids. Germline V CDR1 and CDR2: SGHNT, YYREEE (reference sequence). The V gene end was trimmed by 10 bases and the J gene end by 4 bases; junction bases not matched to a gene: 8.

This clone showed up just a few times. This sequence joins TRBV19 and TRBJ2-5; D is perhaps TRBD1 (5 bases). The germline V gene encodes CDR1 LNHDA and CDR2 SQIVND (reference sequence). V lost 2 bases, J lost 4 bases, and 14 bases lay in between. The CDR3 spans 15 residues. DNA of the CDR3: TGTGCCAGTAGTATAACAGGTGGGGTACGAGAGACCCAGTACTTC. This translates into CASSITGGVRETQYF.

The chain is built from TRBV7-9 and TRBJ1-5, with D perhaps TRBD1 (6 bases). CDR3 length equals 15 residues. Germline CDR1 and CDR2: SEHNR and FQNEAQ (reference sequence). V lost 1 base and J 7 bases, leaving 14 bases between the germline ends. The CDR3 region is CASSLGTGTFQPQHF. CDR3 DNA sequence: TGTGCCAGCAGCTTAGGTACAGGGACATTCCAGCCCCAGCATTTT. Full variable domain (missing parts from reference TRBV7-9 and TRBJ1-5): DTGVSQNPRHKITKRGQNVTFRCDPISEHNRLYWYRQTLGQGPEFLTYFQNEAQLEKSRLLSDRFSAERPKGSFSTLEIQRTEQGDSAMYLCASSLGTGTFQPQHFGDGTRLSIL.

The chain joins TRBV5-1 to TRBJ2-2, with TRBD1 matching 7 bases. The CDR3 loop spans 16 amino acids. CDR1 is SGHRS, CDR2 YFSETQ, per germline. Trimming took 2 bases from V and 1 from J; bases not matched to a gene: 5. The CDR3 sequence: CASSLRQGVNTGELFF. The DNA for the CDR3 is TGCGCCAGCAGCTTAAGGCAGGGGGTGAACACCGGGGAGCTGTTTTTT.

The V and J genes are TRBV6-5 and TRBJ2-5; 7 bases match TRBD2. The germline V gene has CDR1 MNHEY and CDR2 SVGAGI. Unmatched junction bases numbered 8, after V lost 5 bases and J lost 2 bases. The CDR3 has 15 amino acids. The CDR3 protein is CASSRPLRGQETQYF. The CDR3 nucleotides read TGTGCCAGCAGTCGACCTTTGCGGGGGCAAGAGACCCAGTACTTC.